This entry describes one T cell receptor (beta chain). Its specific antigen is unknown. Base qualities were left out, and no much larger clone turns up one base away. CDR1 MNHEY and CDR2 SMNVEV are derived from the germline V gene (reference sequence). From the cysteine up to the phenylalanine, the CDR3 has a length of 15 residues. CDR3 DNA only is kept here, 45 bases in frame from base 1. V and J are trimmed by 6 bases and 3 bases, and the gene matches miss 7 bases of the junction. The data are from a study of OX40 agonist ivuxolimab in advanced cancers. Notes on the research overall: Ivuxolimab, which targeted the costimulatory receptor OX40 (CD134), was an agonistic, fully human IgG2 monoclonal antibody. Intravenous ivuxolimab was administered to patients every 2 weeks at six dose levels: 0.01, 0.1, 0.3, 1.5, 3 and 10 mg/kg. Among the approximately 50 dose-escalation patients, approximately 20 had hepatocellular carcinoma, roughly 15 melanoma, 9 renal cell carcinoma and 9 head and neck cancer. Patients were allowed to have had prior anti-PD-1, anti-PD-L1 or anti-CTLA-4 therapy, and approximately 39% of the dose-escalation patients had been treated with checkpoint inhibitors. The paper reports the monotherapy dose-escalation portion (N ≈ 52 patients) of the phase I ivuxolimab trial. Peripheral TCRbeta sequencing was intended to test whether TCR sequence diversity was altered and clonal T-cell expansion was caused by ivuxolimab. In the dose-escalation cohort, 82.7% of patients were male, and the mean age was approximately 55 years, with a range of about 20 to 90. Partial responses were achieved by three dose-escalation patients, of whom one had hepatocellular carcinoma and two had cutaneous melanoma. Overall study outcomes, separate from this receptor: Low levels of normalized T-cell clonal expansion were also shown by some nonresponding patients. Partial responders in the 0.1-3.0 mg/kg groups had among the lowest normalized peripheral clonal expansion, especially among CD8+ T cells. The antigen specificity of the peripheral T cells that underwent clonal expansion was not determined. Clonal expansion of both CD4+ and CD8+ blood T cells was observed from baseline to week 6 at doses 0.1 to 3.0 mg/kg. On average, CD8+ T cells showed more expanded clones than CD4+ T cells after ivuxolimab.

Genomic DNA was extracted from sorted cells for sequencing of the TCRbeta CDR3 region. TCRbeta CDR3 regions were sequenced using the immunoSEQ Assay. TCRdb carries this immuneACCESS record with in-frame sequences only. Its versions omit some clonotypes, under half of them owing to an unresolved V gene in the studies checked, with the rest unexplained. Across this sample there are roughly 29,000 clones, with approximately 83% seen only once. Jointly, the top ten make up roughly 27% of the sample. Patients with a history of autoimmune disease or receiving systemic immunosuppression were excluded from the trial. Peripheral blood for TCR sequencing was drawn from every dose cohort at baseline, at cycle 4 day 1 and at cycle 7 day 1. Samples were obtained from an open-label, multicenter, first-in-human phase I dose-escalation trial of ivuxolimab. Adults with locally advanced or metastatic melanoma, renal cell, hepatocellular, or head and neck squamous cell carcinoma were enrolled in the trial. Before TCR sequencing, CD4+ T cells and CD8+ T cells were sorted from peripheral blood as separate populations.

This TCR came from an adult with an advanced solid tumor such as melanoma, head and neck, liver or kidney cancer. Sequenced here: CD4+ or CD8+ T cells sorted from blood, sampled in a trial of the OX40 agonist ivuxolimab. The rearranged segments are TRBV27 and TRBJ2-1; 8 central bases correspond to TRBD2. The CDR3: CASSLGAGGYNEQFF. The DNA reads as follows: TGTGCCAGCAGCCTCGGGGCGGGGGGCTACAATGAGCAGTTCTTC.